The 23 T cell receptor beta chains below all came from one sample that was sequenced in a study of memory B cells and T cells in multiple sclerosis. Sequencing was performed with immunoSEQ multiplex PCR; in TCRdb, only in-frame clones are kept and a portion is missing. The sample carries 9,000 to 15,000 clones, just under 85% recorded once. Separate sequencing covered autoproliferating (CFSE-dim) and non-proliferating (CFSE-high) T cells from stimulus-free culture. Pooled replicate wells came from approximately 5x10^7 CFSE-labeled PBMCs cultured about seven days without stimulus. These receptors lack a known antigen. Sequenced sample: PBMCs from blood kept in culture. The receptors derive from a human donor with multiple sclerosis.

This clone was seen a handful of times. V and J are TRBV27 and TRBJ2-1; 9 nucleotides align to TRBD2. The V and J ends lost 7 bases and 6 bases, in that order; junction bases with no gene match: 13. There are 16 residues in the CDR3. CDR1 and CDR2 (germline): MNHEY, SMNVEV (reference sequence). In DNA form, the CDR3 reads TGTGCCAGCAAATTCCTGACTAGCGGCTTTTCCAATGAGCAGTTCTTC. It yields the protein CASKFLTSGFSNEQFF.

This chain links TRBV28 with TRBJ2-1; D might be TRBD1 (9 bases). Germline V gene lookup returns CDR1 MDHEN and CDR2 SYDVKM. V shed 2 bases and J shed 7 bases, with 18 bases lying between them. CDR3 length: 16 residues. For the CDR3, the DNA is TGTGCCAGCAGTTTAAGCGGTAGCGGGACAGGGAATGAGCAGTTCTTC. Protein: CASSLSGSGTGNEQFF. Full variable domain (outside the CDR3, taken from reference TRBV28 and TRBJ2-1): DVKVTQSSRYLVKRTGEKVFLECVQDMDHENMFWYRQDPGLGLRLIYFSYDVKMKEKGDIPEGYSVSREKKERFSLILESASTNQTSMYLCASSLSGSGTGNEQFFGPGTRLTVL.

Written as DNA, the CDR3 is TGTGCCAGCTCATCCCAGCCCACAGGGGGCCTAGCTAACTATGGCTACACCTTC. Translation gives CASSSQPTGGLANYGYTF. This rearrangement joins TRBV18 to TRBJ1-2; 9 nucleotides match TRBD1. Germline V CDR1 and CDR2: KGHSH, LQKENI. This CDR3 region has 18 residues. The junction had 13 bases not matched to a gene; V was cut back by 5 bases and J by 0 bases.

CDR3: CASSAGQATYEQYF. The CDR3 region has the DNA TGTGCCAGCAGCGCCGGACAGGCAACCTACGAGCAGTACTTC. The rearrangement uses TRBV7-9 and TRBJ2-7; TRBD1 aligns across 7 bases. Germline values: CDR1 SEHNR, CDR2 FQNEAQ (reference sequence). The CDR3 spans 14 residues. V dropped 5 bases and J dropped 2; count of bases not matched to a gene: 6.

This clone has just a few counts. V is TRBV19 and J is TRBJ2-7; D not certain. This CDR3 spans 13 amino acids. The germline CDR1 and CDR2 sequences are LNHDA and SQIVND (reference sequence). V dropped 3 bases and J dropped 4 bases, with 10 bases sitting between them. This chain's CDR3 is CASSIRLEYEQYF. DNA of the CDR3: TGTGCCAGTAGTATTAGACTGGAATACGAGCAGTACTTC.

The CDR3 bases are TGTGCCAGCAGTTTCCTGGTCGGGAACACTGAAGCTTTCTTT. Its protein is CASSFLVGNTEAFF. The rearrangement uses TRBV27 and TRBJ1-1, with no clear D. The germline V and J ends were trimmed by 3 bases and 1 base, with 9 bases remaining between them. The CDR3 has 14 amino acids. CDR1 is MNHEY, CDR2 SMNVEV, per germline (reference sequence).

V gene TRBV5-1 combines with J gene TRBJ2-2; D gene unclear. V was shortened by 0 bases and J by 7 bases, with 10 bases between the two germline ends. Germline V CDR1 and CDR2: SGHRS, YFSETQ. The CDR3 sequence is 14 residues long. The CDR3 region is CASSLALGIGELFF. Here the CDR3 DNA reads TGCGCCAGCAGCTTGGCTCTAGGCATCGGGGAGCTGTTTTTT. The full variable domain, completed using reference TRBV5-1 and TRBJ2-2, is KAGVTQTPRYLIKTRGQQVTLSCSPISGHRSVSWYQQTPGQGLQFLFEYFSETQRNKGNFPGRFSGRQFSNSRSEMNVSTLELGDSALYLCASSLALGIGELFFGEGSRLTVL.

The V and J genes are TRBV6-5 and TRBJ2-2; TRBD2 might be the D (6 bases). Germline loops: CDR1 MNHEY, CDR2 SVGAGI. Trimming shortened V by 6 bases and J by 6 bases, and 17 bases separated the two germline ends. The CDR3 extends over 15 amino acids. The DNA of the CDR3 is TGTGCCAGCAGCCACCTCCGGGACTCCGCCGGGGAGCTGTTTTTT. Amino acids: CASSHLRDSAGELFF.

V is TRBV7-6 and J is TRBJ2-3; 9 nucleotides line up with TRBD1. From germline, CDR1 is SGHVS and CDR2 FNYEAQ. This CDR3 has 14 residues. V was pared by 5 bases and J by 4 bases, with 4 bases of the junction left unmatched. The CDR3 sequence is CASSPGQGSDTQYF. The CDR3 DNA reads as TGTGCCAGCAGCCCGGGACAGGGATCAGATACGCAGTATTTT.

This clone is a singleton in its sample. The chain carries TRBV30 and TRBJ2-7; TRBD2 aligns across 8 bases. The CDR3 runs to 13 residues. Germline CDR1 is GTSNPN and CDR2 is SVGIG (reference sequence). J lost 7 bases, V lost 5 bases, and 10 bases had no gene match. The CDR3 reads CAWLKAGAQEQYF. CDR3 DNA sequence: TGTGCCTGGCTTAAAGCGGGAGCTCAGGAGCAGTACTTC.

This chain uses TRBV27 with TRBJ2-7, with 7 bases fitting TRBD1. After removal of 7 bases from V and 3 bases from J, the junction contained 12 bases not matched to a gene. This CDR3 region has 15 residues. Looked up from germline, CDR1 is MNHEY and CDR2 is SMNVEV (reference sequence). CDR3 in amino acids: CASIQTGTEHYEQYF. In nucleotides, the CDR3 is TGTGCCAGCATCCAGACAGGGACAGAACACTACGAGCAGTACTTC.

A remark on this clone: The junction departs from the called germline gene at one end, perhaps through a read error. The rearrangement joins TRBV6-1 to TRBJ1-5; 9 bases line up with TRBD1. This CDR3 has 16 residues. Germline loops: CDR1 MNHNS, CDR2 SASEGT. DNA of the CDR3: TGTGCCAGCAGAGAAGGGACAGGGAGTAGCAATCAGCCCCAGCATTTT. It codes for CASREGTGSSNQPQHF.

The J gene is TRBJ1-5, the V gene TRBV27, with D unresolved. Germline loops: CDR1 MNHEY, CDR2 SMNVEV (reference sequence). V was trimmed by 3 bases and J by 1 base, leaving 7 bases between them. CDR3 length: 14 amino acids. As DNA, the CDR3 is TGTGCCAGCAGTTTTGGGGTAAGCAATCAGCCCCAGCATTTT. As protein: CASSFGVSNQPQHF.

The chain couples TRBV6-6 to TRBJ2-7; TRBD2 agrees at 8 bases. V was pared by 5 bases and J by 3 bases, with 6 bases of the junction left unmatched. Germline values: CDR1 MNHNY, CDR2 SVGAGI (reference sequence). There are 14 residues in the CDR3. The CDR3 DNA reads as TGTGCCAGCAGTGAGGCGGGAGGCAACTACGAGCAGTACTTC. It yields the protein CASSEAGGNYEQYF.

The chain combines TRBV6-5 with TRBJ1-1; the D is unclear. The germline CDR1 and CDR2 sequences are MNHEY and SVGAGI. The CDR3 runs 12 residues. Deletions cut 2 bases from V and 10 bases from J, with 11 bases between. For the CDR3, the DNA is TGTGCCAGCAGTTACAAAGGGTCTGGAGCTTTCTTT. Its protein product is CASSYKGSGAFF.

The chain joins TRBV18 to TRBJ2-1, with 11 bases aligning to TRBD2. J was trimmed by 0 bases and V by 6 bases; bases with no gene match: 4. CDR3 length: 16 residues. Per germline, CDR1 KGHSH and CDR2 LQKENI. CDR3 loop: CASSPTSGTSYNEQFF. Written as DNA, the CDR3 is TGTGCCAGCTCCCCGACTAGCGGGACCTCCTACAATGAGCAGTTCTTC.

The V call is TRBV2, the J call TRBJ1-5; D is uncertain. The CDR3 contains 15 residues. V lost 3 bases and J 4 bases, leaving 13 bases between the germline ends. Germline V gene data show CDR1 as SNHLY and CDR2 as FYNNEI. Here the CDR3 DNA reads TGTGCCAGCAGTGAGAACTACGCGTTAAATCAGCCCCAGCATTTT. Its translation: CASSENYALNQPQHF.

V and J are TRBV13 and TRBJ2-1; the D is unclear. Trimming took 3 bases from V and 7 from J, leaving 19 bases between them. The V gene's germline CDR1 is PRHDT and CDR2 FYEKMQ (reference sequence). The CDR3 has 16 residues. The CDR3 bases are TGTGCCAGCAGCTTCTGGACCTTCCGCCCCCCTAATGAGCAGTTCTTC. Translated: CASSFWTFRPPNEQFF.

This clone occurred once. V is TRBV4-2 and J is TRBJ2-7; the D is unclear. Germline CDR1 is LGHNA and CDR2 is YNFKEQ. Deletions cut 2 bases from V and 4 bases from J, with 6 bases between. CDR3 size: 12 residues. CDR3: CASSQNRYEQYF. The CDR3 DNA reads TGTGCCAGCAGCCAAAATCGATACGAGCAGTACTTC.

This clone was counted between two and nine times. The chain is built from TRBV7-9 and TRBJ2-7; D is uncertain. V lost 3 bases and J 5 bases, leaving 5 bases between the germline ends. The CDR3 covers 11 residues. Per germline, CDR1 SEHNR and CDR2 FQNEAQ (reference sequence). The CDR3 region is CASSLNHEQYF. CDR3 bases: TGTGCCAGCAGCTTGAACCACGAGCAGTACTTC.

This clone turned up a few times. The chain is built from TRBV29-1 and TRBJ1-2; no clear D. The CDR3 extends over 13 amino acids. Trimming left V 3 bases short and J 2 bases short, with 10 bases between. CDR1 and CDR2 from the germline V gene are SQVTM and ANQGSEA. The CDR3 nucleotides read TGCAGCGTTGATGTCGGAGGCAACTATGGCTACACCTTC. It encodes CSVDVGGNYGYTF.

The chain is built from TRBV4-2 and TRBJ2-3, with D perhaps TRBD1 (5 bases). Trimming shortened V by 4 bases and J by 4 bases, and 9 bases separated the two germline ends. CDR1 is LGHNA, CDR2 YNFKEQ, per germline. There are 13 residues in the CDR3. The CDR3 spells CASSPQGADTQYF. In nucleotides, the CDR3 is TGTGCCAGCAGCCCTCAAGGGGCAGATACGCAGTATTTT.

The chain couples TRBV28 to TRBJ2-1; 10 bases are a match to TRBD2. The trim removed 3 bases at V and 3 bases at J, leaving 8 bases unmatched. Germline CDR1 reads MDHEN; CDR2 reads SYDVKM. CDR3 length: 17 residues. This CDR3 is CASSLGASGGVYNEQFF. DNA of the CDR3: TGTGCCAGCAGTTTGGGTGCTAGCGGGGGAGTCTACAATGAGCAGTTCTTC.